A selection of T cell receptor beta chains follows, all from one sample in a study of identifying expanded T cells in peripheral blood. Data came from immunoSEQ multiplex PCR; TCRdb stores just in-frame clones and leaves some out. The table lists about 100,000 clones, around 85% of them singletons. Sequenced input: blood. The receptors come from a person aged 18-70 years in good health. CDR3s include the opening cysteine and the closing phenylalanine or tryptophan. The D gene is left open where the match is weak. Clone size is not always given. Where it is, it says once, few, many or a class for expanded clones.

j_call d_call v_call clone_size cdr3_nt cdr3_aa
TRBJ1-1 NA TRBV6-5 NA TGTGCCAGCAGTTCCGTAAACCCGACGACTGAAGCTTTCTTT CASSSVNPTTEAFF
TRBJ2-7 NA TRBV7-9 NA TGTGCCAGCAGCTTAGGGGGCACCTCATACGAGCAGTACTTC CASSLGGTSYEQYF
TRBJ2-7 NA TRBV27 NA TGTGCCAGCAGTTTAAGGGAGCTATCCTACGAGCAGTACTTC CASSLRELSYEQYF
TRBJ2-1 TRBD1 TRBV29-1 NA TGCAGCGTTCTTCCGGGGGGGACAGGGGACACCTACAATGAGCAGTTCTTC CSVLPGGTGDTYNEQFF
TRBJ2-1 NA TRBV7-2 NA TGTGCCAGCAGCAAGACTAGGGGGGGAGACGAGCAGTTCTTC CASSKTRGGDEQFF
TRBJ2-3 NA TRBV28 NA TGTGCCAGCAGTTTATCGTCGGGAAGGCCAGATACGCAGTATTTT CASSLSSGRPDTQYF
TRBJ2-5 TRBD2 TRBV7-2 NA TGTGCCAGCAGCTTGGAGCTAGCGGGGAGAGAGACCCAGTACTTC CASSLELAGRETQYF
TRBJ2-2 NA TRBV11-2 NA TGTGCCAGCAGCTTATTATACACCGGGGAGCTGTTTTTT CASSLLYTGELFF
TRBJ2-5 TRBD2 TRBV5-8 NA TGTGCCAGCAGCCCCGGACTAGCGGGGGGAAGTGGAGAGACCCAGTACTTC CASSPGLAGGSGETQYF
TRBJ1-2 NA TRBV4-1 NA TGCGCCAGCAGCCAAGATCCGGGGAATGGCTACACCTTC CASSQDPGNGYTF
TRBJ2-1 NA TRBV28 NA TGTGCCAGCAGTCTTAGCGGCCCCTACAATGAGCAGTTCTTC CASSLSGPYNEQFF
TRBJ1-1 NA TRBV2 NA TGTGCCAGCAGACCTCCCGGGGGTAGGGGCACTGAAGCTTTCTTT CASRPPGGRGTEAFF
TRBJ1-6 NA TRBV2 once TGTGCCAGCAGAGTCGGCGGGGACAATTCACCCCTCCACTTT CASRVGGDNSPLHF
TRBJ1-2 TRBD1 TRBV13 NA TGTGCCAGCAGCTCCGGACAGGGAAGTTCTGGCTACACCTTC CASSSGQGSSGYTF
TRBJ1-5 NA TRBV11-2 NA TGTGCCAGCAGCTTCGGACAGAGCAATCAGCCCCAGCATTTT CASSFGQSNQPQHF
TRBJ2-7 NA TRBV19 NA TGTGCCAGTAGCAGGGACTCGATTTACGAGCAGTACTTC CASSRDSIYEQYF
TRBJ2-5 NA TRBV4-3 NA TGCGCCAGCAGCTCACGCCCCTCAGAGACCCAGTACTTC CASSSRPSETQYF
TRBJ2-7 NA TRBV20-1 NA TGCAGTGCTAAGAGCTCCTACGAGCAGTACTTC CSAKSSYEQYF
TRBJ1-1 NA TRBV21-1 once TGTGCCAGCAGCGGAGAGACGCCTATCACCCCACGTCGCGAAGCTTTCTTT CASSGETPITPRREAFF
TRBJ2-2 NA TRBV23-1 medium-sized TGCGCCAGCAGTCAATCGGAAAGGGGTACCGGGGAGCTGTTTTTT CASSQSERGTGELFF
TRBJ1-6 NA TRBV6-5 NA TGTGCCAGCAGTTACGAAACGGGGGGCTCACCCCTCCACTTT CASSYETGGSPLHF
TRBJ2-3 NA TRBV11-2 NA TGTGCCAGCAGCCTCCCATTGGCGGTGAAAACAGATACGCAGTATTTT CASSLPLAVKTDTQYF
TRBJ2-5 NA TRBV5-1 once TGCGCCAGCAGCTTGGGGGGTACAGGGCAAGAGACCCAGTACTTC CASSLGGTGQETQYF
TRBJ1-1 NA TRBV5-6 once TGTGCCAGCAGCTGGGGAGACACTGAAGCTTTCTTT CASSWGDTEAFF
TRBJ1-2 TRBD1 TRBV6-1 NA TGTGCCAGCAGTGGACCACAGGGGTTGCACACCTTC CASSGPQGLHTF
TRBJ1-2 NA TRBV5-5 NA TGTGCCAGCAGCTTGGGGCTGGACTATGGCTACACCTTC CASSLGLDYGYTF
TRBJ2-5 TRBD1 TRBV14 NA TGTGCCAGCAGCCACAGGACAGGGGTGGAGACCCAGTACTTC CASSHRTGVETQYF
TRBJ2-3 NA TRBV5-1 NA TGCGCCAGCAGGGTGGGGAGGTTTGGACCAGATACGCAGTATTTT CASRVGRFGPDTQYF
TRBJ2-7 NA TRBV6-5 NA TGTGCCAGCAGTTACCACGGAGCCAGCTCCTACGAGCAGTACTTC CASSYHGASSYEQYF
TRBJ1-5 NA TRBV28 few TGTGCCAGCAGTTCAACAGGGTTGGGTCGGGAGCCCCAGCATTTT CASSSTGLGREPQHF
TRBJ2-2 NA TRBV11-3 NA TGTGCCAGCAGCCGGGGTGGAGGGAACACCGGGGAGCTGTTTTTT CASSRGGGNTGELFF
TRBJ2-7 TRBD1 TRBV11-2 NA TGTGCCAGCAGTTACACGAGACAGGGATCGGACGAGCAGTACTTC CASSYTRQGSDEQYF
TRBJ2-6 NA TRBV4-3 NA TGCGCCAGCAGCCAAGAAGGGAGCTCTGGGGCCAACGTCCTGACTTTC CASSQEGSSGANVLTF
TRBJ2-5 NA TRBV4-3 NA TGCGCCAGCAGCCTCGGGGGCGGGGAGACCCAGTACTTC CASSLGGGETQYF
TRBJ2-4 NA TRBV5-4 NA TGTGCCAGCAGCTTGGGAGGACAAACGCTAGCCAAAAACATTCAGTACTTC CASSLGGQTLAKNIQYF
TRBJ1-2 TRBD1 TRBV6-5 NA TGTGCCAGCAGTTACCCAGTTGGGACAGGGTGGGGTGGCTACACCTTC CASSYPVGTGWGGYTF
TRBJ2-5 NA TRBV11-2 NA TGTGCCAGCAGCTTGACAGATCAAGAGACCCAGTACTTC CASSLTDQETQYF
TRBJ2-3 TRBD1 TRBV18 NA TGTGCCAGCTCACCATCTGACAGGGGCGGCACAGATACGCAGTATTTT CASSPSDRGGTDTQYF
TRBJ2-5 NA TRBV25-1 NA TGTGCCAGCAGGGGCCCTCGGGAGGGGACAGCCGAGGGAGAGACCCAGTACTTC CASRGPREGTAEGETQYF